These 24 T cell receptor beta chains came from one sample sequenced in a study of blood T cells in healthy people across ages. Combining a sample-barcoded 5' primer with a J-beta primer mix, a second PCR ran for roughly 6 to 11 cycles. Each CDR3 protein is one row after TCRdb ran MiXCR on the 5' RACE reads. This sample has over 500,000 distinct CDR3 sequences, with about 27% found just once. This sample also appeared in a second study, on T cells of mothers and their children.

Sequencing input: blood. All receptors derive from a boy aged 2 to 10 in good health.

This clonotype occurred a few times. V and J are TRBV28 and TRBJ2-5; D is possibly TRBD1 (6 bases). The CDR3 contains 16 residues. The ends were cut back, 6 bases at V and 2 bases at J, with 19 bases in the middle. Germline V gene sequence: CDR1 MDHEN, CDR2 SYDVKM. The CDR3 here is CASRSGTKGSQETQYF. Here the CDR3 DNA reads TGTGCCAGCAGATCCGGGACAAAGGGGTCACAAGAGACCCAGTACTTC. Filled out from reference TRBV28 and TRBJ2-5, the complete variable domain reads DVKVTQSSRYLVKRTGEKVFLECVQDMDHENMFWYRQDPGLGLRLIYFSYDVKMKEKGDIPEGYSVSREKKERFSLILESASTNQTSMYLCASRSGTKGSQETQYFGPGTRLLVL.

This clonotype was counted a single time. The chain links TRBV12-3 or TRBV12-4 to TRBJ2-1, with D perhaps matching TRBD2 (7 bases). V was trimmed by 4 bases and J by 8 bases, leaving 12 bases between them. The CDR3 has 13 amino acids. CDR3 sequence: CASSYREGDEQFF. The DNA of the CDR3 is TGTGCCAGCAGTTACAGGGAGGGGGATGAGCAGTTCTTC.

This clonotype was counted a few times. V usage is TRBV4-3 and J usage is TRBJ2-5; a possible D gene is TRBD2 (6 bases). Deletions cut 1 base from V and 5 bases from J, with 11 bases between. Germline V lookup: CDR1 LGHNA, CDR2 YSLEER. The CDR3 is made up of 14 amino acids. The CDR3 sequence: CASSQGKGRETQYF. Here the CDR3 DNA reads TGCGCCAGCAGCCAAGGCAAAGGGAGGGAGACCCAGTACTTC.

To note about this clonotype: One end of the junction fails to match germline, which may point to a read error. The chain joins TRBV15 to TRBJ1-2; D possibly corresponds to TRBD1 (6 bases). From germline, CDR1 is LNHNV and CDR2 YYDKDF (reference sequence). The CDR3 length is 14 residues. CDR3 in amino acids: CATRKTGANYGYTF. CDR3 nucleotide sequence: TGTGCCACCAGGAAGACAGGTGCTAACTATGGCTACACCTTT.

V is TRBV6-1 and J is TRBJ2-5; D is ambiguous. V lost 2 bases, J lost 9 bases, and 13 bases lay in between. Germline values: CDR1 MNHNS, CDR2 SASEGT. The CDR3 totals 13 residues. The chain's CDR3 is CASSEKRLGPQYF. CDR3 bases: TGTGCCAGCAGTGAAAAAAGGTTAGGGCCCCAGTACTTC.

V and J are TRBV3-1 and TRBJ2-4, with TRBD2 identical over 11 bases. Germline V gene data show CDR1 as LGHDT and CDR2 as YNNKEL (reference sequence). The CDR3 has 15 amino acids. Unmatched junction bases numbered 7, after V lost 5 bases and J lost 7 bases. CDR3 in DNA: TGTGCCAGCAGCAGACTAGCGGGACGGGGGAACATTCAGTACTTC. As protein: CASSRLAGRGNIQYF.

This clonotype was picked up a small number of times. This chain joins TRBV5-1 and TRBJ2-5, with TRBD2 matching over 9 bases. Gene TRBJ2-1 matches the end of the DNA better, so the J call may be wrong. The germline CDR1 and CDR2 sequences are SGHRS and YFSETQ. The CDR3 spans 15 residues. This chain's CDR3 is CASSASGRISNEQFF. For the CDR3, the DNA is TGCGCCAGCAGCGCAAGCGGGAGGATCAGCAATGAGCAGTTCTTC.

In this sample, this clonotype turned up a few times. The genes are TRBV5-5 and TRBJ2-2; D perhaps matches TRBD2 (5 bases). V shed 4 bases and J shed 1 base, with 11 bases lying between them. Germline lookup yields CDR1 SGHKS and CDR2 YYEKEE (reference sequence). This CDR3 spans 15 amino acids. The CDR3: CASSRNRGNTGELFF. CDR3 bases: TGTGCCAGCAGCCGGAACCGGGGGAACACCGGGGAGCTGTTTTTT.

This clonotype was seen a handful of times. The chain is built from TRBV10-3 and TRBJ2-7, with TRBD2 matching 10 bases. From germline, CDR1 is ENHRY and CDR2 SYGVKD. This CDR3 has 14 residues. V lost 3 bases to trimming and J lost 12 bases; unmatched junction nucleotides: 11. For the CDR3, the DNA is TGTGCCATCAGTGACGAGGGAGCGGGAGGGCCCCCGTACTTC. The encoded protein is CAISDEGAGGPPYF.

This clonotype has just a few counts. The chain recombines TRBV28 with TRBJ1-2; perhaps TRBD1 as D (5 bases). V was cut by 7 bases and J by 7 bases, with 13 bases left in between. CDR3 length equals 12 residues. Germline CDR1 reads MDHEN; CDR2 reads SYDVKM. DNA of the CDR3: TGTGCCAGCACGGGCGGGACGGGTGGCTACACCTTC. Translated, it gives CASTGGTGGYTF.

This clonotype came up a few times. The J gene is TRBJ2-1, the V gene TRBV7-3; D possibly corresponds to TRBD2 (5 bases). Germline assignment: CDR1 SGHTA and CDR2 FQGTGA. CDR3 length: 12 amino acids. Between the trimmed V and J ends, which lost 5 bases and 8 bases, there was a span of 10 bases. CDR3 amino acids: CASSPTGDEQFF. The CDR3, as DNA: TGTGCCAGCAGCCCCACCGGGGATGAGCAGTTCTTC.

The V gene is TRBV18, the J gene TRBJ1-1; 8 bases map to TRBD1. CDR3 length: 18 amino acids. Germline assignment: CDR1 KGHSH and CDR2 LQKENI. The ends lost 1 base at V and 6 bases at J; junction bases unmatched: 16. CDR3 in amino acids: CASSPHQPRGRGFAEAFF. For the CDR3, the DNA is TGTGCCAGCTCACCACATCAGCCCAGGGGGCGAGGATTTGCTGAAGCTTTCTTT.

The J gene is TRBJ2-3, the V gene TRBV5-1; 9 bases are a match to TRBD1. The J segment lost 4 bases and the V segment lost 3 bases, leaving 6 bases of the junction unmatched. Germline-derived CDR1 and CDR2 are SGHRS and YFSETQ. CDR3 length: 15 residues. The DNA for the CDR3 is TGCGCCAGCAGCTACGGGACAGGGTTACCAGATACGCAGTATTTT. Translation gives CASSYGTGLPDTQYF.

This clonotype was seen only a few times. The chain recombines TRBV6-6 with TRBJ1-4, with a weak D call TRBD1 (5 bases). The CDR3 extends over 15 amino acids. The germline V gene has CDR1 MNHNY and CDR2 SVGAGI (reference sequence). Trimming took off 2 bases at V and 8 bases at J, with 15 bases between the two ends. The CDR3 protein is CASSYLRDVTEKLFF. CDR3 coding DNA: TGTGCCAGCAGTTACCTACGGGACGTAACAGAAAAACTGTTTTTT.

This clonotype was detected a few times. The chain combines TRBV20-1 with TRBJ1-2; 7 bases map to TRBD1. In germline, CDR1 is DFQATT, CDR2 SNEGSKA (reference sequence). The CDR3 has 14 residues. J was trimmed by 2 bases and V by 3 bases; bases with no gene match: 6. CDR3 sequence (DNA): TGCAGTGCTAGTTCGACAGGGAGAAACTATGGCTACACCTTC. Protein: CSASSTGRNYGYTF.

The rearrangement uses TRBV6-5 and TRBJ1-2, with TRBD1 matching over 7 bases. The CDR3 runs to 17 residues. J gave up 2 bases and V 2 bases, and 11 bases lay outside the gene matches. The germline gives CDR1 MNHEY, CDR2 SVGAGI. The chain's CDR3 is CASSYLGTAQGNYGYTF. In DNA, the CDR3 is TGTGCCAGCAGTTACCTCGGGACAGCTCAAGGGAACTATGGCTACACCTTC.

The chain joins TRBV6-5 to TRBJ1-6, with 11 positions matching TRBD1. Germline loops: CDR1 MNHEY, CDR2 SVGAGI. Trimming took 4 bases from V and 0 from J; bases not matched to a gene: 5. The CDR3 spans 18 residues. The CDR3 spells CASSSGQGGSSYNSPLHF. The CDR3 DNA is TGTGCCAGCAGTTCGGGACAGGGGGGGAGCTCCTATAATTCACCCCTCCACTTT.

This chain uses TRBV10-3 with TRBJ1-2; the match to TRBD1 covers 8 bases. The CDR3 is 12 amino acids. In germline, CDR1 is ENHRY, CDR2 SYGVKD. The J segment lost 5 bases and the V segment lost 8 bases, leaving 4 bases of the junction unmatched. Here the CDR3 DNA reads TGTGCCATCGGTACAGGGGGGTATGGCTACACCTTC. Translating gives CAIGTGGYGYTF.

The CDR3 loop reads CASSYGVSGGTGTEAFF. The CDR3, as DNA: TGTGCCAGCAGTTACGGGGTTAGTGGGGGCACCGGCACTGAAGCTTTCTTT. The rearrangement joins TRBV6-5 to TRBJ1-1, with D perhaps TRBD1 (6 bases). CDR3 size: 17 residues. Trimming left V 2 bases short and J 4 bases short, with 20 bases between. The V gene's germline CDR1 is MNHEY and CDR2 SVGAGI.

The chain couples TRBV6-6 to TRBJ2-5; D is unresolved. The DNA matches TRBJ2-7 better at its end, which makes the J call doubtful. The CDR3 has 10 residues. Germline lookup yields CDR1 MNHNY and CDR2 SVGAGI (reference sequence). The CDR3 nucleotides are TGTGCCAGCAGTTATGTCGAGCAGTACTTC. Residues: CASSYVEQYF.

A few counts support this clonotype. The chain employs TRBV21-1 and TRBJ2-7. TRBV21-1 is classified as a pseudogene. This CDR3 region has 14 residues. CDR3 DNA sequence: TGTGCCAGCAGTGGGAAAAATTTACCCTACGAGCAGTACTTC. Protein sequence: CASSGKNLPYEQYF.

The chain has TRBV4-3 and TRBJ2-7; no clear D. In germline, CDR1 is LGHNA, CDR2 YSLEER. V shed 1 base and J shed 3 bases, with 13 bases lying between them. The CDR3 has 15 residues. In DNA form, the CDR3 reads TGCGCCAGCAGCCAAGTGTGTTCTAGTAGCTACGAGCAGTACTTC. It translates to CASSQVCSSSYEQYF.

This clonotype was detected a few times. The chain carries TRBV19 and TRBJ2-5; 9 bases map to TRBD2. This CDR3 has 16 amino acids. J was trimmed by 5 bases and V by 3 bases; bases with no gene match: 10. From germline, CDR1 is LNHDA and CDR2 SQIVND (reference sequence). CDR3 nucleotides: TGTGCCAGTAGTATTACCCTGACTAGCGGTTCGGAGACCCAGTACTTC. Translating gives CASSITLTSGSETQYF.

This clonotype was detected only a few times. V is TRBV12-5 and J is TRBJ2-5, with TRBD1 matching over 10 bases. J lost 5 bases, V lost 1 base, and 4 bases had no gene match. The germline V gene encodes CDR1 LGHNT and CDR2 FRNRAP. The CDR3 is 15 residues long. CDR3 in DNA: TGTGCTAGTGGTTTGGGACAGGGGGCCTGGGAGACCCAGTACTTC. Protein sequence: CASGLGQGAWETQYF.